This T cell receptor (beta chain) was sequenced in a study of T cells in narcolepsy. Overall study results and limits: Autoreactive clonotypes reportedly recurred in blood of same and different patients, not controls. Same-patient CSF and blood CD4+ T cell clonotypes included HCRT-specific and TRIB2-specific autoreactive ones.

A single count supports this clone. The antigen is not known. Sequenced by immunoSEQ multiplex PCR; TCRdb stores in-frame clones only, minus some. The table shows tens of thousands of clones, with about 79% occurring only once. Per the germline V gene, CDR1 is MNHEY and CDR2 is SMNVEV (reference sequence). This CDR3 has 19 amino acids. V lost 3 bases, J lost 3 bases, and 14 bases stayed unmatched. The V and J genes are TRBV27 and TRBJ2-7; TRBD2 matches at 13 bases. The receptor comes from a human donor with narcolepsy. The sample comprised CD45RA- memory CD4+ T cells from PBMCs. CDR3 residues: CASSFEGPGLAGSVYEQYF. CDR3 DNA sequence: TGTGCCAGCAGTTTTGAGGGCCCGGGACTAGCGGGAAGCGTCTACGAGCAGTACTTC.